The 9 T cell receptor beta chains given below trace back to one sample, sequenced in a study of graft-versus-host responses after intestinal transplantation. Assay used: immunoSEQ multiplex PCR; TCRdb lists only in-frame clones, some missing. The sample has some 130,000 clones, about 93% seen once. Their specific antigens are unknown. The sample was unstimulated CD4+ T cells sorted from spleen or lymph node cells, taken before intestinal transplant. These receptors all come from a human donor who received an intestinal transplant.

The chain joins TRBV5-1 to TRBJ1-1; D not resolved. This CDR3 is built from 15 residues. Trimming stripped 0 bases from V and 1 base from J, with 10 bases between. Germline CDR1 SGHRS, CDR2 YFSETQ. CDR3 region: CASSLGVYRNTEAFF. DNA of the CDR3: TGCGCCAGCAGCTTGGGGGTTTACAGGAACACTGAAGCTTTCTTT.

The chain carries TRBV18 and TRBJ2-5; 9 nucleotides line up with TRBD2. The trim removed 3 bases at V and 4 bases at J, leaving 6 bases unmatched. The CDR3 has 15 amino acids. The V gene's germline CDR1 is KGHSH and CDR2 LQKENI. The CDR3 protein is CASSPRGGGGETQYF. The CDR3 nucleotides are TGTGCCAGCTCACCCCGAGGCGGGGGGGGAGAGACCCAGTACTTC.

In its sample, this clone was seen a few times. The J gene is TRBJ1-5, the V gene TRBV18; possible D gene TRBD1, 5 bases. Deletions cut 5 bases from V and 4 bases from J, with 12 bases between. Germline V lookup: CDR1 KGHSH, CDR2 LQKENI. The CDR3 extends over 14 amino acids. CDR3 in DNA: TGTGCCAGCTCAGCAAGGGACGGGAATCAGCCCCAGCATTTT. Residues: CASSARDGNQPQHF.

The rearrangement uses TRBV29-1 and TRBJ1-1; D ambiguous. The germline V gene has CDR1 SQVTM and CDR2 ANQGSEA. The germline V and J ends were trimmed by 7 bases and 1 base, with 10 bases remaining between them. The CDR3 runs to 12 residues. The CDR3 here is CSGQLTNTEAFF. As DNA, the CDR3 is TGCAGCGGCCAGCTAACGAACACTGAAGCTTTCTTT.

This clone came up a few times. The CDR3 region has the DNA TGTGCCAGTAGTATCGGGCAGGGGAATATCAATCAGCCCCAGCATTTT. As protein: CASSIGQGNINQPQHF. The chain recombines TRBV19 with TRBJ1-5, with D tentatively TRBD1 (6 bases). Germline V gives CDR1 LNHDA, CDR2 SQIVND (reference sequence). Trimming pared 3 bases from V and 3 bases from J, leaving 15 bases between. This CDR3 comprises 16 residues.

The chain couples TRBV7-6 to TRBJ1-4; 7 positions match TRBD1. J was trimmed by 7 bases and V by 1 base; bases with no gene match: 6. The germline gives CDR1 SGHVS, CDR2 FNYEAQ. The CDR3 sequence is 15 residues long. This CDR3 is CASSLGYRGSEKLFF. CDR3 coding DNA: TGTGCCAGCAGCTTAGGGTACAGGGGCAGTGAAAAACTGTTTTTT.

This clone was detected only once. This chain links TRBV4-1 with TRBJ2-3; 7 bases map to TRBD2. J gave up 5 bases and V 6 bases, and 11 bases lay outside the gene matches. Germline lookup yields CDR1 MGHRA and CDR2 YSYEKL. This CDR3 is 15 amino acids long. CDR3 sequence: CASRDWGGRGDTQYF. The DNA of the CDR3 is TGCGCCAGCAGGGACTGGGGGGGAAGGGGAGATACGCAGTATTTT.

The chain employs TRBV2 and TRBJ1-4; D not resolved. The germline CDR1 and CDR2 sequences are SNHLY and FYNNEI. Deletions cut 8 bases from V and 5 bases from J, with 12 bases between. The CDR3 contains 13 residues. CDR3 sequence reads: CASLGSSNEKLFF. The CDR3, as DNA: TGTGCCAGCCTAGGGTCTTCCAATGAAAAACTGTTTTTT.

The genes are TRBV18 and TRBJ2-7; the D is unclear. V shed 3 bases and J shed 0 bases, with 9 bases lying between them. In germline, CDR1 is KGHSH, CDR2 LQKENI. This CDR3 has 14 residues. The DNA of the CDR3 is TGTGCCAGCTCACCCTCCTCTAGCTCCTACGAGCAGTACTTC. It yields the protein CASSPSSSSYEQYF.